This TCR beta chain derives from a study of lymphopenia after photon versus proton radiotherapy. For this clone: The antigen remains unidentified.

The CDR3 is 16 amino acids. Germline V CDR1 and CDR2: SGHRS, YFSETQ. J gave up 1 base and V 4 bases, and 7 bases lay outside the gene matches. Profiled with immunoSEQ multiplex PCR; TCRdb holds only in-frame clones, not every one. Altogether about 40,000 clones are present, around 83% being singletons, with the ten largest covering approximately 10%. Findings of the study overall: Post-nadir TCR diversity decline inversely tracked overall survival among those who died.

The clonotype comes from a woman aged 70-85 years with pancreatic cancer. Some clones in this sample may be carry-over from other donors' samples. Sequenced here: peripheral blood, sampled from a patient treated with proton-based radiotherapy. The chain links TRBV5-1 to TRBJ2-2, with 7 bases identical to TRBD1. The CDR3: CASSREGQMNTGELFF. The CDR3 nucleotides are TGCGCCAGCAGCCGAGAGGGACAGATGAACACCGGGGAGCTGTTTTTT.